Listed below are T cell receptor beta chains from one sample, sequenced in a study of T-cell memory formation after mild COVID-19. MiXCR was run by TCRdb on the 5' RACE reads, yielding one entry per CDR3 protein. There are roughly 200,000 distinct CDR3 sequences in the sample; around 9.5% occur only once, and roughly 3.5% lies in the top ten. Sequenced: PBMCs or a T cell subset sorted from them (not recorded which). These receptor sequences come from a man aged 18 to 35 who had mild COVID-19 (a few samples of this study predate the infection). Cell type and time point are not known. Both conserved end residues are part of each CDR3. A D gene is named only where the DNA matches it firmly. Only some rows state a clone size, as once, few, many or a class for expanded clones.

j_gene	d_gene	abundance	v_gene	CDR3aa
TRBJ1-6	TRBD1	few	TRBV4-3	CASSQDIRGDYNSPLHF
TRBJ1-2	.	few	TRBV3-1	CASSQSPGVGYGYTF
TRBJ1-2	.	few	TRBV20-1	CSARELQGDTVGYTF
TRBJ2-5	.	many	TRBV12-3/TRBV12-4	CASLSDTGIRETQYF
TRBJ2-5	.	.	TRBV20-1	CSAREGGEETQYF
TRBJ1-2	.	.	TRBV6-2/TRBV6-3	CASSNYEGYGYTF
TRBJ1-5	.	.	TRBV4-3	CASSQEMGVSNQPQHF
TRBJ2-5	.	many	TRBV2	CASAKTTGPGAQYF
TRBJ2-5	.	.	TRBV7-2	CASSLVGAGQGETQYF
TRBJ2-2	TRBD1	.	TRBV12-3/TRBV12-4	CASSSGPGQSNTGELFF
TRBJ2-7	.	few	TRBV25-1	CASSDRGYYEQYF
TRBJ1-6	TRBD1	few	TRBV6-2/TRBV6-3	CASTGQASSPLHF
TRBJ2-5	.	many	TRBV5-1	CASSLGGGLQETQYF
TRBJ1-1	.	few	TRBV7-2	CASSLAQVGDTEAFF
TRBJ2-2	.	.	TRBV5-1	CASSPRDPNTGELFF
TRBJ1-5	.	.	TRBV19	CASSITRGGQPQHF
TRBJ1-3	.	few	TRBV20-1	CSARELAGAGNTIYF
TRBJ2-3	TRBD2	.	TRBV18	CASSRASGGDTQYF
TRBJ2-5	.	few	TRBV24-1	CATSDWGGTQYF
TRBJ1-4	.	few	TRBV7-9	CASSLDSGYEKLFF
TRBJ2-4	.	few	TRBV3-1	CASSPGGRSNRNIQYF
TRBJ2-7	TRBD1	many	TRBV5-1	CASYRTGGNEQYF
TRBJ1-5	TRBD1	.	TRBV20-1	CSALRTGAHNQPQHF
TRBJ2-2	.	few	TRBV9	CASTTGPVSGELFF
TRBJ1-1	TRBD1	.	TRBV5-6	CASSYGQGWAEAFF
TRBJ2-1	.	many	TRBV18	CASSPPSENEQFF
TRBJ2-2	TRBD2	few	TRBV6-5	CASSSPGGSGELFF
TRBJ2-1	.	.	TRBV2	CASSVRQTVDEQFF
TRBJ2-3	.	many	TRBV9	CASSVGELTDTQYF
TRBJ2-5	TRBD2	few	TRBV18	CASSPITAGETQYF
TRBJ2-3	TRBD2	few	TRBV5-1	CASSLGPQAGGTDTQYF
TRBJ2-7	.	few	TRBV9	CASSRGWAQPSQYF
TRBJ1-2	.	few	TRBV5-5	CASSLSVDSGYTF
TRBJ2-1	.	.	TRBV7-2	CASRRIANEQFF
TRBJ1-5	.	.	TRBV19	CASSPGFSNQPQHF
TRBJ2-3	.	many	TRBV5-6	CASSRSSDTQYF
TRBJ2-1	.	few	TRBV11-2	CASRRAGSRVYNEQFF
TRBJ2-3	.	.	TRBV5-6	CASSWHRADTQYF
TRBJ2-6	TRBD1	few	TRBV7-8	CASSLSPGQGGAGANVLTF
TRBJ2-5	.	many	TRBV7-2	CASSFQTGSVETQYF
TRBJ2-3	TRBD2	many	TRBV18	CASSPPGLAGDTQYF
TRBJ2-4	.	few	TRBV5-1	CASSPGEGSIQYF
TRBJ1-5	.	.	TRBV6-5	CASSYAGAGSNQPQHF
TRBJ1-2	.	many	TRBV12-3/TRBV12-4	CASTFRPNYGYTF
TRBJ1-3	.	.	TRBV7-2	CASSLTGNTIYF
TRBJ2-3	TRBD2	many	TRBV7-3	CASSWTSGVGDTQYF
TRBJ2-3	.	.	TRBV10-3	CAIKAAASTDTQYF
TRBJ1-1	.	.	TRBV7-6	CASSLGTLTEAFF
TRBJ1-2	.	.	TRBV18	CASSPDLRTNYGYTF